This is a list of T cell receptor beta chains from one sample in a study of cytomegalovirus exposure and HLA in healthy donors. Profiling relied on immunoSEQ multiplex PCR, and the TCRdb table lists in-frame clones only, not all of them. The table lists tens of thousands of clones, approximately 75% of them singletons. Sequencing used PBMCs. Receptors were obtained from a middle-aged woman in good health and CMV-seropositive. CDR3s include the opening cysteine and the closing phenylalanine or tryptophan. D genes are given only for firm matches. Clone size is shown for a subset of rows, as once, few, many or a class of expanded clone.

TRBJ1-2 | . | TRBD1 | TRBV6-1 | CASSDAGTDFGYTF | TGTGCCAGCAGTGATGCCGGGACAGACTTTGGCTACACCTTC
TRBJ1-1 | . | . | TRBV27 | CASSLSPLSTYRDRENTEAFF | TGTGCCAGCAGTTTATCCCCACTATCCACGTATCGCGACAGAGAAAACACTGAAGCTTTCTTT
TRBJ2-1 | . | TRBD2 | TRBV5-6 | CASSLRTSPLNEQFF | TGTGCCAGCAGCTTGAGGACTAGCCCCCTAAATGAGCAGTTCTTC
TRBJ2-7 | few | . | TRBV7-9 | CASSLEQPQPAYEQYF | TGTGCCAGCAGCTTAGAGCAGCCACAGCCCGCATACGAGCAGTACTTC
TRBJ1-1 | . | . | TRBV11-2 | CASSLRGIEAFF | TGTGCCAGCAGCTTACGAGGGATTGAAGCTTTCTTT
TRBJ1-6 | . | TRBD1 | TRBV11-2 | CASSLETGPKTLYNSPLHF | TGTGCCAGCAGCCTTGAGACAGGGCCAAAAACTTTATATAATTCACCCCTCCACTTT
TRBJ1-6 | . | TRBD1 | TRBV5-5 | CASSLYAGGPFYNSPLHF | TGTGCCAGCAGCTTGTACGCAGGGGGGCCTTTCTATAATTCACCCCTCCACTTT
TRBJ2-2 | . | . | TRBV7-2 | CASSSVNTGELFF | TGTGCCAGCAGCTCGGTTAACACCGGGGAGCTGTTTTTT
TRBJ2-3 | few | . | TRBV4-1 | CASSQLDLVAADTQYF | TGCGCCAGCAGCCAATTGGATCTCGTCGCGGCAGATACGCAGTATTTT
TRBJ1-5 | . | TRBD1 | TRBV19 | CASSRGQGFNQPQHF | TGTGCCAGTAGTAGGGGACAGGGTTTTAATCAGCCCCAGCATTTT
TRBJ2-2 | . | TRBD1 | TRBV6-1 | CASCSGQGDAGELFF | TGTGCCAGCTGCTCCGGACAGGGGGATGCCGGGGAGCTGTTTTTT
TRBJ1-1 | . | . | TRBV9 | CASSVDWGAGTEAFF | TGTGCCAGCAGCGTAGACTGGGGTGCGGGCACTGAAGCTTTCTTT
TRBJ2-7 | . | TRBD2 | TRBV7-9 | CSSSLDALLPGGNSYEQYF | TGTTCCAGCAGCTTAGACGCCCTTTTACCGGGGGGGAATTCCTACGAGCAGTACTTC
TRBJ2-1 | once | TRBD1 | TRBV5-1 | CASSLGQGHYNEQFF | TGCGCCAGCAGCTTAGGACAGGGCCATTACAATGAGCAGTTCTTC
TRBJ2-7 | . | TRBD1 | TRBV18 | CASSPQGQGFNEQYF | TGTGCCAGCTCACCACAGGGACAGGGGTTTAACGAGCAGTACTTC
TRBJ1-3 | . | . | TRBV5-1 | CASSPRQAIGNTIYF | TGCGCCAGCAGCCCGAGACAGGCCATCGGGAACACCATATATTTT
TRBJ1-4 | . | TRBD1 | TRBV7-6 | CASSSGQGWSEKLFF | TGTGCCAGCAGCTCTGGACAGGGATGGAGTGAAAAACTGTTTTTT
TRBJ2-7 | . | . | TRBV2 | CASSRTVNPYEQYF | TGTGCCAGCAGTCGGACAGTAAACCCCTACGAGCAGTACTTC
TRBJ1-1 | . | . | TRBV5-6 | CASRLIEGPEAFF | TGTGCCAGCAGACTGATAGAGGGTCCTGAAGCTTTCTTT
TRBJ2-1 | . | TRBD1 | TRBV4-2 | CASSQDDQGANEQFF | TGTGCCAGCAGCCAAGATGATCAGGGGGCCAATGAGCAGTTCTTC
TRBJ1-4 | . | . | TRBV2 | CASSYGGVTNEKLFF | TGTGCCAGCAGCTACGGGGGGGTAACTAATGAAAAACTGTTTTTT
TRBJ1-2 | . | . | TRBV19 | CASRLEGTGNYGYTF | TGTGCCAGTAGGTTAGAGGGTACGGGTAACTATGGCTACACCTTC
TRBJ1-1 | . | . | TRBV11-2 | CASRPRGMSENTEAFF | TGTGCCAGCAGACCAAGGGGAATGAGTGAGAACACTGAAGCTTTCTTT
TRBJ1-2 | . | TRBD1 | TRBV27 | CASSLSLGTGNYGYTF | TGTGCCAGCAGTTTATCTTTGGGGACAGGAAACTATGGCTACACCTTC
TRBJ1-6 | . | . | TRBV6-1 | CASSKALLSWNSPLHF | TGTGCCAGCAGTAAAGCACTACTGTCGTGGAATTCACCCCTCCACTTT
TRBJ1-1 | few | . | TRBV7-3 | CASSLKSLRGGRVAFSSNTEAFF | TGTGCCAGCAGCTTAAAAAGTCTTAGGGGAGGGCGGGTGGCATTTTCCTCAAACACTGAAGCTTTCTTT
TRBJ2-7 | . | . | TRBV6-1 | CASSPAGALGEQYF | TGTGCCAGCAGTCCGGCGGGGGCCCTTGGGGAGCAGTACTTC
TRBJ1-3 | . | TRBD1 | TRBV6-6 | CASSDREAGNTIYF | TGTGCCAGCAGTGACAGGGAGGCTGGAAACACCATATATTTT
TRBJ1-3 | . | . | TRBV6-6 | CASSYDPGDTIYF | TGTGCCAGCAGTTACGACCCGGGGGACACCATATATTTT
TRBJ2-3 | . | . | TRBV5-1 | CASSLVVSSTDTQYF | TGCGCCAGCAGCTTGGTCGTCTCTAGCACAGATACGCAGTATTTT
TRBJ2-1 | . | . | TRBV5-1 | CASSLGRESEQFF | TGCGCCAGCAGCCTCGGACGGGAGAGTGAGCAGTTCTTC
TRBJ1-5 | . | TRBD1 | TRBV28 | CASSLRDREFYVGNQPQHF | TGTGCCAGCAGTTTAAGGGACAGGGAATTTTATGTGGGCAATCAGCCCCAGCATTTT
TRBJ2-7 | . | TRBD2 | TRBV7-2 | CASSSYQEGGSEQYF | TGTGCCAGCAGCTCTTATCAGGAGGGAGGGAGCGAGCAGTACTTC
TRBJ1-4 | once | . | TRBV11-2 | CASSLGTGPTNEKLFF | TGTGCCAGCAGCTTAGGTACAGGGCCAACTAATGAAAAACTGTTTTTT
TRBJ1-2 | . | . | TRBV19 | CASSDRTPRGVGYTF | TGTGCCAGTAGTGACCGGACGCCCCGGGGGGTAGGCTACACCTTC
TRBJ1-2 | . | TRBD1 | TRBV5-1 | CASSSTGIVSGYTF | TGCGCCAGCAGCTCGACAGGGATAGTTAGTGGCTACACCTTC
TRBJ1-3 | . | . | TRBV4-1 | CASSPQWRGNTIYF | TGCGCCAGCAGCCCGCAGTGGAGGGGAAACACCATATATTTT
TRBJ2-2 | . | . | TRBV14 | CASSQLQETGELFF | TGTGCCAGCAGCCAACTGCAGGAAACCGGGGAGCTGTTTTTT
TRBJ1-1 | . | TRBD1 | TRBV6-6 | CASSDRGRGSVEAFF | TGTGCCAGCAGCGACAGGGGGCGCGGGTCCGTTGAAGCTTTCTTT
TRBJ1-1 | . | . | TRBV10-2 | CASSSGQMNTEAFF | TGCGCCAGCAGCTCTGGACAGATGAACACTGAAGCTTTCTTT
TRBJ2-1 | . | TRBD2 | TRBV13 | CASSFGDYRYEQFF | TGTGCCAGCAGCTTTGGGGACTATCGCTATGAGCAGTTCTTC